A single sample is the source of the 27 T cell receptor beta chains below, sequenced in a study of metastatic and nonmetastatic thyroid tumors. Ahead of thyroid surgery, no patient had received treatment of any kind. TCRdb recomputed clones from the PCR reads via MiXCR. The data show roughly 35,000 clones, approximately 15% seen once. Sequencing input: blood. The receptors derive from a female donor with papillary thyroid cancer or a benign thyroid nodule (not recorded which). Some clones in this sample may be carry-over from other donors' samples.

The chain is built from TRBV11-1 and TRBJ2-7, with D possibly TRBD2 on 5 matching bases. CDR1 and CDR2 from the germline V gene are SGHAT and FQDESV (reference sequence). The CDR3 length is 12 residues. The V end lost 4 bases, the J end lost 3 bases, and 7 bases lay between the germline ends. CDR3 protein: CASSSGLYEQYF. The CDR3 nucleotides read TGTGCCAGCAGCTCTGGACTCTACGAGCAGTACTTC.

This clone has at least ten counts. The V call is TRBV20-1, the J call TRBJ2-4; 11 bases align to TRBD2. The CDR3 is 14 amino acids. Per the germline V gene, CDR1 is DFQATT and CDR2 is SNEGSKA (reference sequence). Unmatched junction bases numbered 2, after V lost 2 bases and J lost 5 bases. CDR3 loop: CSARPGLAENIQYF. The CDR3 nucleotides read TGCAGTGCTAGACCGGGACTAGCGGAAAACATTCAGTACTTC.

This clone came up many times. J is TRBJ1-2 and V is TRBV5-4; D might be TRBD1 (5 bases). CDR3 length: 14 residues. Trimming removed 3 bases at V and 6 bases at J, with 15 bases between. Germline CDR1 SGHNT, CDR2 YYREEE (reference sequence). The CDR3 spells CASSSPGGFDGYTF. DNA of the CDR3: TGTGCCAGCAGCTCCCCGGGGGGATTCGATGGCTACACCTTC. Full variable domain (rest looked up from reference TRBV5-4 and TRBJ1-2): ETGVTQSPTHLIKTRGQQVTLRCSSQSGHNTVSWYQQALGQGPQFIFQYYREEENGRGNFPPRFSGLQFPNYSSELNVNALELDDSALYLCASSSPGGFDGYTFGSGTRLTVV.

CDR3 sequence: CSARDLAGGPGETQYF. The CDR3 region has the DNA TGCAGTGCTAGAGACCTAGCGGGAGGGCCGGGAGAGACCCAGTACTTC. This sequence joins TRBV20-1 and TRBJ2-5; TRBD2 agrees at 12 bases. The CDR3 extends over 16 amino acids. Germline loops: CDR1 DFQATT, CDR2 SNEGSKA (reference sequence). V lost 0 bases to trimming and J lost 4 bases; unmatched junction nucleotides: 6.

This clone occurred a few times. One end of the junction fails to match germline, which may point to a read error. The gene calls are TRBV11-2 and TRBJ2-1; 8 nucleotides agree with TRBD2. Germline assignment: CDR1 SGHAT and CDR2 FQNNGV. CDR3 length equals 17 residues. The CDR3 sequence is CASILFPGGRQYNEQFF. The CDR3 DNA reads TGTGCCAGCATCTTATTCCCGGGCGGGAGGCAATACAATGAGCAGTTCTTC.

This clone was seen ten or more times. This chain links TRBV11-2 with TRBJ2-1; 7 bases align to TRBD1. The CDR3 extends over 16 amino acids. Germline CDR1 is SGHAT and CDR2 is FQNNGV. Trimming removed 4 bases from V and 10 bases from J; junction bases left unmatched: 16. This CDR3 reads CASSSGPAMTGNEQFF. In DNA form, the CDR3 reads TGTGCCAGCAGCTCAGGCCCCGCTATGACAGGGAACGAGCAGTTCTTC.

This clone was recorded at least ten times. This sample also contains other DNA sequences that code for the same CDR3. The V call is TRBV4-2, the J call TRBJ1-1; the D is unclear. Germline V gene lookup returns CDR1 LGHNA and CDR2 YNFKEQ. The CDR3 spans 15 residues. V gave up 1 base and J gave up 5 bases, with 14 bases separating them. The CDR3 is CASSQGEAGETEAFF. In nucleotides, the CDR3 is TGTGCCAGCAGCCAAGGAGAGGCGGGAGAAACTGAAGCTTTCTTT.

This clone was seen repeatedly, ten times or more. This chain joins TRBV19 and TRBJ1-1; D ambiguous. Germline loops: CDR1 LNHDA, CDR2 SQIVND (reference sequence). The CDR3 totals 15 residues. V was cut by 3 bases and J by 1 base, with 12 bases left in between. The chain's CDR3 is CASSMGAAGNTEAFF. As DNA, the CDR3 is TGTGCCAGTAGTATGGGTGCAGCGGGGAACACTGAAGCTTTCTTT. The full variable domain, in which reference TRBV19 and TRBJ1-1 provide the parts outside the CDR3, is DGGITQSPKYLFRKEGQNVTLSCEQNLNHDAMYWYRQDPGQGLRLIYYSQIVNDFQKGDIAEGYSVSREKKESFPLTVTSAQKNPTAFYLCASSMGAAGNTEAFFGQGTRLTVV.

This clone was counted only a few times. This rearrangement joins TRBV3-1 to TRBJ2-3; 14 bases are shared with TRBD2. Germline values: CDR1 LGHDT, CDR2 YNNKEL (reference sequence). The CDR3 extends over 17 amino acids. Germline trimming cut 4 bases from V and 3 bases from J; bases unmatched to any gene: 6. The CDR3 DNA sequence: TGTGCCAGCAGCCCTGCGAGACTAGCGGGAGGGACAGATACGCAGTATTTT. Protein product: CASSPARLAGGTDTQYF.

This clone occurred many times. The rearrangement links TRBV29-1 to TRBJ2-7; TRBD1 agrees at 10 bases. Per germline, CDR1 SQVTM and CDR2 ANQGSEA. This CDR3 has 14 residues. Trimming at V came to 5 bases and at J to 5 bases, leaving 9 bases not matched to a gene. CDR3 nucleotide sequence: TGCAGCGTTAAGGGACAGGGGAATTCCCACGAGCAGTACTTC. Protein sequence: CSVKGQGNSHEQYF.

The rearrangement joins TRBV20-1 to TRBJ2-5, with D possibly matching TRBD2 (6 bases). This CDR3 has 15 amino acids. Trimming took off 1 base at V and 1 base at J, with 13 bases between the two ends. Looked up from germline, CDR1 is DFQATT and CDR2 is SNEGSKA (reference sequence). The CDR3 DNA is TGCAGTGCTAGAGGGGAGACTAGAGGCCAAGAGACCCAGTACTTC. Amino acid sequence: CSARGETRGQETQYF.

The chain has TRBV5-1 and TRBJ1-6; D is unclear. Trimming shortened V by 0 bases and J by 9 bases, and 10 bases separated the two germline ends. The CDR3 sequence is 14 residues long. Germline V CDR1 and CDR2: SGHRS, YFSETQ. CDR3 sequence (DNA): TGCGCCAGCAGCTTGGGGAGTGATGGTTCACCCCTCCACTTT. Residues: CASSLGSDGSPLHF.

This clone was seen ten or more times. This chain connects TRBV6-1 to TRBJ2-2, with D possibly TRBD1 on 6 matching bases. Trimming left V 6 bases short and J 3 bases short, with 14 bases between. Germline CDR1 reads MNHNS; CDR2 reads SASEGT. The CDR3 consists of 15 residues. CDR3 bases: TGTGCCAGCAGCCTCCTGGGGGCGGACACCGGGGAGCTGTTTTTT. The encoded protein is CASSLLGADTGELFF.

This clone has at least ten counts. The chain is built from TRBV4-3 and TRBJ1-1; no definite D call. V gave up 3 bases and J gave up 3 bases, with 17 bases separating them. This CDR3 is 16 amino acids long. Germline CDR1 reads LGHNA; CDR2 reads YSLEER. CDR3 in amino acids: CASSHFGLGRDTEAFF. The CDR3 DNA follows: TGCGCCAGCAGCCATTTTGGTCTGGGGAGGGACACTGAAGCTTTCTTT.

Only a few counts were recorded for this clone. The gene calls are TRBV19 and TRBJ2-7; 8 nucleotides align to TRBD1. From germline, CDR1 is LNHDA and CDR2 SQIVND (reference sequence). V was clipped by 3 bases and J by 5 bases; unmatched bases: 9. The CDR3 sequence is 15 residues long. As DNA, the CDR3 is TGTGCCAGTAGTATCAGTCAGGACAGGGTCCACGAGCAGTACTTC. This gives the protein CASSISQDRVHEQYF.

This clone was seen only a few times. This rearrangement joins TRBV5-1 to TRBJ2-2; a possible D gene is TRBD1 (6 bases). Between the trimmed V and J ends, which lost 0 bases and 3 bases, there was a span of 18 bases. This CDR3 is 18 amino acids long. Germline lookup yields CDR1 SGHRS and CDR2 YFSETQ. The CDR3 region has the DNA TGCGCCAGCAGCTTGGACAGGGCTAACTATGGCTACACCGGGGAGCTGTTTTTT. Translation: CASSLDRANYGYTGELFF.

At least ten counts were recorded for this clone. A read error may explain this, as a much larger clone is one base away. Other DNA variants within this sample encode the same CDR3. The chain has TRBV19 and TRBJ2-1, with a weak D call TRBD1 (7 bases). Germline V gene lookup returns CDR1 LNHDA and CDR2 SQIVND (reference sequence). V was shortened by 6 bases and J by 5 bases, with 17 bases between the two germline ends. This CDR3 is 15 amino acids long. Written as DNA, the CDR3 is TGTGCCAGTAGCGGACTGGCGGGACAGAACAATGAGCAGTTCTTC. As protein: CASSGLAGQNNEQFF. The complete variable domain, with remaining parts taken from reference TRBV19 and TRBJ2-1, reads DGGITQSPKYLFRKEGQNVTLSCEQNLNHDAMYWYRQDPGQGLRLIYYSQIVNDFQKGDIAEGYSVSREKKESFPLTVTSAQKNPTAFYLCASSGLAGQNNEQFFGPGTRLTVL.

This clone was detected many times. Just one base apart from a much larger clone, this may be a read error. A read error is likely, as this CDR3 ends without the conserved phenylalanine or tryptophan. The chain employs TRBV6-1 and TRBJ1-5, with 7 bases matching TRBD1. The CDR3 has 13 residues. The ends lost 4 bases at V and 7 bases at J; junction bases unmatched: 4. Germline CDR1 MNHNS, CDR2 SASEGT. The CDR3 bases are TGTGCCAGCAGTGTAAAACAGGGGCAGCCCCAGCATTCT. Protein sequence: CASSVKQGQPQHS.

There are many counts of this clone. The CDR3 coding sequence is TGCGCCAGCAGTGAGTATCTGAGCTACGAGCAGTACTTC. This gives the protein CASSEYLSYEQYF. The genes are TRBV10-1 and TRBJ2-7, with D uncertain. CDR3 size: 13 residues. The V end lost 1 base, the J end lost 3 bases, and 7 bases lay between the germline ends. The germline V gene has CDR1 WNHNN and CDR2 SYGVQD (reference sequence).

This clone has at least ten counts. The chain couples TRBV20-1 to TRBJ2-1; 10 positions agree with TRBD1. J was trimmed by 7 bases and V by 4 bases; bases with no gene match: 10. Germline-derived CDR1 and CDR2 are DFQATT and SNEGSKA (reference sequence). The CDR3 consists of 15 residues. CDR3 bases: TGCAGTGCTACCTCCCGACAGGGGGCGGGGAATGAGCAGTTCTTC. Translating it yields CSATSRQGAGNEQFF.

V is TRBV11-1 and J is TRBJ2-3, with D tentatively TRBD2 (6 bases). Trimming stripped 1 base from V and 0 bases from J, with 17 bases between. The CDR3 length is 18 residues. Germline lookup yields CDR1 SGHAT and CDR2 FQDESV (reference sequence). In DNA form, the CDR3 reads TGTGCCAGCAGCTTAGGCCCCTACGGGAGTGGGAGCACAGATACGCAGTATTTT. It yields the protein CASSLGPYGSGSTDTQYF.

In this sample, this clone turned up a few times. A much larger clone differs by one base, so this may be a read error. The rearrangement uses TRBV5-4 and TRBJ2-7; maybe TRBD1 (5 bases). The CDR3 spans 15 residues. Trimming cost V 4 bases and J 7 bases, with 21 bases left between them. Germline V gene lookup returns CDR1 SGHNT and CDR2 YYREEE (reference sequence). CDR3 in amino acids: CASSQQVLPRGEQYF. CDR3 in DNA: TGTGCCAGCAGCCAACAGGTGCTTCCACGTGGGGAGCAGTACTTC.

The rearrangement joins TRBV7-6 to TRBJ1-6; 8 bases line up with TRBD1. Per germline, CDR1 SGHVS and CDR2 FNYEAQ. The CDR3 runs 15 residues. With 6 bases clipped from V and 10 bases from J, the junction kept 11 bases outside the gene matches. The CDR3 DNA reads TGTGCCAGCAGTCCCCAGGACAGGGAGAGCTCACCCCTCCACTTT. It encodes CASSPQDRESSPLHF.

The rearrangement joins TRBV5-1 to TRBJ1-1, with a possible D match to TRBD1 (5 bases). Per germline, CDR1 SGHRS and CDR2 YFSETQ. There are 14 residues in the CDR3. Trimming left V 1 base short and J 4 bases short, with 11 bases between. CDR3 nucleotides: TGCGCCAGCAGCTTGCAGGGTGAAGGCACTGAAGCTTTCTTT. Amino acid sequence: CASSLQGEGTEAFF.

This clone was recorded many times. The rearrangement links TRBV12-3 or TRBV12-4 to TRBJ2-2; no firm D call. The CDR3 contains 14 residues. V lost 6 bases and J 5 bases, leaving 13 bases between the germline ends. Written as DNA, the CDR3 is TGTGCCAGCAGCCCCCTTAGTCGGACCGGGGAGCTGTTTTTT. Translation gives CASSPLSRTGELFF.

This clone has at least ten counts. The CDR3 sequence is CASRKGQGTDTQYF. The CDR3 DNA follows: TGTGCCAGTAGAAAGGGACAGGGGACAGATACGCAGTATTTT. The rearrangement uses TRBV19 and TRBJ2-3, with TRBD1 identical over 10 bases. V gave up 6 bases and J gave up 3 bases; unmatched junction bases: 3. This CDR3 comprises 14 residues. Germline V gene lookup returns CDR1 LNHDA and CDR2 SQIVND (reference sequence).

The DNA for the CDR3 is TGTGCCAGCAGATCACAGGGGCAAGAGACCCAGTACTTC. It codes for CASRSQGQETQYF. V gene TRBV12-3 or TRBV12-4 combines with J gene TRBJ2-5, with 7 bases matching TRBD1. This CDR3 has 13 amino acids. J was trimmed by 2 bases and V by 6 bases; bases with no gene match: 3.